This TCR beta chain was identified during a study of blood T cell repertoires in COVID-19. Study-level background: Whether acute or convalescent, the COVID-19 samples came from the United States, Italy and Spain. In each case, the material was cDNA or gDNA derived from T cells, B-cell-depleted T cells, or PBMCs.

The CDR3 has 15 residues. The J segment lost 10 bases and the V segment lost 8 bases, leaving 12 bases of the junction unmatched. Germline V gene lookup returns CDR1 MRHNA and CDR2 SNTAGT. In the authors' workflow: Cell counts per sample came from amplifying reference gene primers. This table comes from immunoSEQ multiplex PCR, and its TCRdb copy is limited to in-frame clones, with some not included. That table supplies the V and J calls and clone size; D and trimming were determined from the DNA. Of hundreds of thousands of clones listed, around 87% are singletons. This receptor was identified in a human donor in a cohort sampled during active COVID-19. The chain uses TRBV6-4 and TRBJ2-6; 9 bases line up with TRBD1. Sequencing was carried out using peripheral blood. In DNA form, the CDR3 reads TGTGCCAGCGGGGATGGGACAGGGAAAAATAACGTCCTGACTTTC. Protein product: CASGDGTGKNNVLTF.